Listed below are T cell receptor beta chains from one sample, sequenced in a study of Ad26.COV2.S vaccination and SARS-CoV-2 variants. Method: immunoSEQ multiplex PCR; TCRdb's copy keeps in-frame clones and lacks some. The profile covers 300,000 to 400,000 clones, with 90% to 95% appearing a single time and around 4.2% taken by the ten largest. The material sequenced was peripheral blood, taken after recovery from COVID-19. Receptors originate from a human donor who had recovered from COVID-19. Both conserved end residues are part of each CDR3. D genes are given only for firm matches. Not all rows give a size; the values are once, few, many and, for expanded clones, a class.

>-|TRBJ1-2|TRBV6-5|-
CASSRGPRYGYTF
TGTGCCAGCAGTCGGGGACCGCGTTATGGCTACACCTTC
>once|TRBJ1-3|TRBV9|-
CASSVDSNSGNTIYF
TGTGCCAGCAGCGTAGACTCCAACAGTGGAAACACCATATATTTT
>-|TRBJ2-3|TRBV10-1|-
CASSEGWRGTDTQYF
TGCGCCAGCAGTGAGGGATGGCGGGGCACAGATACGCAGTATTTT
>-|TRBJ2-4|TRBV9|-
CASSGGGGQNIQYF
TGTGCCAGCAGCGGAGGGGGTGGGCAAAACATTCAGTACTTC
>-|TRBJ2-1|TRBV6-5|-
CASSYGSASYNEQFF
TGTGCCAGCAGTTACGGGTCAGCCTCCTACAATGAGCAGTTCTTC
>-|TRBJ2-6|TRBV6-5|-
CASSSIPGTGANVLTF
TGTGCCAGCAGTTCTATTCCCGGGACTGGGGCCAACGTCCTGACTTTC
>-|TRBJ2-5|TRBV10-3|-
CAISESKRETQYF
TGTGCCATCAGTGAGTCGAAGAGAGAGACCCAGTACTTC
>-|TRBJ1-1|TRBV5-4|-
CASSLNRVWTEAFF
TGTGCCAGCAGCTTGAACAGGGTATGGACTGAAGCTTTCTTT
>-|TRBJ1-2|TRBV13|-
CASSLGDSLPAEKSIRGYTF
TGTGCCAGCAGCTTAGGAGATAGTCTCCCAGCGGAGAAGTCCATTAGGGGCTACACCTTC
>-|TRBJ1-2|TRBV7-9|-
CASSLRTATHGYTF
TGTGCCAGCAGCTTACGGACCGCAACACATGGCTACACCTTC
>-|TRBJ1-2|TRBV5-1|-
CASSYLGEDGYTF
TGCGCCAGCAGCTACCTAGGGGAGGACGGCTACACCTTC
>-|TRBJ1-2|TRBV19|-
CASSIGTGNAYGYTF
TGTGCCAGTAGTATAGGGACGGGAAATGCCTATGGCTACACCTTC
>-|TRBJ2-7|TRBV7-9|-
CASSPSYEQYF
TGTGCCAGCAGCCCATCCTACGAGCAGTACTTC
>-|TRBJ1-1|TRBV5-8|-
CASSSSRGGVNTEAFF
TGTGCCAGCAGCTCATCCCGGGGAGGGGTGAACACTGAAGCTTTCTTT
>-|TRBJ2-7|TRBV12-3/TRBV12-4|-
CASTRQLSGEQYF
TGTGCCAGCACCAGACAGTTGAGCGGCGAGCAGTACTTC
>-|TRBJ2-1|TRBV11-2|TRBD2
CASSLGRGGRENNEQFF
TGTGCCAGCAGCTTGGGACGGGGGGGCCGAGAAAACAATGAGCAGTTCTTC
>-|TRBJ1-1|TRBV7-9|TRBD1
CASSSDRGGGTEAFF
TGTGCCAGCAGCTCCGACAGGGGAGGGGGCACTGAAGCTTTCTTT
>-|TRBJ2-6|TRBV9|-
CASSVWVEGSGANVLTF
TGTGCCAGCAGCGTGTGGGTGGAGGGGTCTGGGGCCAACGTCCTGACTTTC
>once|TRBJ1-1|TRBV18|-
CASSSGGSTEAFF
TGTGCCAGCTCGTCGGGAGGGTCCACTGAAGCTTTCTTT
>-|TRBJ1-3|TRBV2|-
CASRRPRDGRSAGNTIYF
TGTGCCAGCAGGCGACCCCGGGACGGAAGATCGGCCGGAAACACCATATATTTT
>-|TRBJ1-2|TRBV7-2|-
CASSSGTNYGYTF
TGTGCCAGCAGCTCCGGCACTAACTATGGCTACACCTTC
>-|TRBJ1-2|TRBV13|TRBD1
CASSSGTGGDGYTF
TGTGCCAGCAGCTCCGGGACAGGGGGTGATGGCTACACCTTC
>-|TRBJ2-1|TRBV27|-
CASLGLPPYNEQFF
TGTGCCAGCCTGGGACTCCCCCCGTACAATGAGCAGTTCTTC
>-|TRBJ1-3|TRBV6-5|-
CASSQDRTPGNTIYF
TGTGCCAGCAGCCAAGACAGGACTCCTGGAAACACCATATATTTT
>-|TRBJ1-1|TRBV11-2|TRBD1
CASSTQGDSNTEAFF
TGTGCCAGCAGCACCCAGGGGGATTCGAACACTGAAGCTTTCTTT
>-|TRBJ1-1|TRBV7-2|-
CASSLATGTRGEAFF
TGTGCCAGCAGCTTAGCGACCGGGACCCGGGGTGAAGCTTTCTTT
>-|TRBJ2-1|TRBV5-6|-
CASSLVGAGRGNNEQFF
TGTGCCAGCAGCTTGGTCGGTGCCGGCAGGGGAAACAATGAGCAGTTCTTC
>-|TRBJ2-3|TRBV12-5|-
CASGLGGAPDTDTQYF
TGTGCTAGTGGTTTGGGTGGGGCGCCAGACACAGATACGCAGTATTTT
>-|TRBJ1-1|TRBV5-1|-
CASSLGGGMNTEAFF
TGCGCCAGCAGCTTGGGAGGTGGGATGAACACTGAAGCTTTCTTT
>-|TRBJ2-7|TRBV11-3|TRBD1
CASSSGGSYEQYF
TGTGCCAGCAGCTCAGGGGGCAGCTACGAGCAGTACTTC
>-|TRBJ2-3|TRBV4-1|TRBD2
CASSQTISRGGTDTQYF
TGCGCCAGCAGCCAGACTATTTCGCGGGGGGGCACAGATACGCAGTATTTT
>-|TRBJ1-4|TRBV12-3/TRBV12-4|-
CASSLWANEKLFF
TGTGCCAGCAGTTTATGGGCTAATGAAAAACTGTTTTTT
>-|TRBJ2-1|TRBV4-1|-
CASSQVRNEQFF
TGCGCCAGCAGCCAAGTGCGAAATGAGCAGTTCTTC
>-|TRBJ2-7|TRBV5-1|-
CASSLAAAGLSYEQYF
TGCGCCAGCAGCTTGGCCGCTGCGGGTCTCTCCTACGAGCAGTACTTC
>-|TRBJ1-5|TRBV19|-
CASSIDRSRRAQHF
TGTGCCAGTAGTATAGATCGGAGTCGACGAGCCCAGCATTTT
>-|TRBJ2-5|TRBV6-4|TRBD1
CASSQQGGETQYF
TGTGCCAGCAGTCAACAGGGGGGAGAGACCCAGTACTTC
>-|TRBJ2-2|TRBV10-1|-
CASSEFRGRTGELFF
TGCGCCAGCAGTGAGTTCAGGGGGAGGACCGGGGAGCTGTTTTTT
>-|TRBJ1-4|TRBV12-5|-
CASGFGTHEKLFF
TGTGCTAGTGGTTTTGGTACGCATGAAAAACTGTTTTTT
>-|TRBJ2-7|TRBV6-5|-
CASSLGGRGEQYF
TGTGCCAGCAGTCTCGGGGGGCGCGGTGAGCAGTACTTC
>-|TRBJ1-1|TRBV7-3|TRBD1
CASSLSGTATEAFF
TGTGCCAGCAGCTTATCGGGGACAGCCACTGAAGCTTTCTTT
>once|TRBJ1-4|TRBV5-6|-
CASSSQTIATNEKLFF
TGTGCCAGCAGCTCGCAGACGATTGCAACTAATGAAAAACTGTTTTTT
>-|TRBJ1-3|TRBV10-3|TRBD1
CAARSGDRVIAGNTIYF
TGTGCCGCCCGTTCCGGGGACAGGGTCATAGCTGGAAACACCATATATTTT
>few|TRBJ1-6|TRBV10-3|-
CATRRESNSPLHF
TGTGCCACTCGCAGGGAGTCGAATTCACCCCTCCACTTT
>-|TRBJ2-3|TRBV27|-
CASRERTTYFTDTQYF
TGTGCCAGCAGAGAGAGGACTACCTACTTCACAGATACGCAGTATTTT
>-|TRBJ1-1|TRBV11-3|-
CASSLAGSNTEAFF
TGTGCCAGCAGCTTAGCCGGGAGCAACACTGAAGCTTTCTTT
>-|TRBJ1-2|TRBV6-6|TRBD1
CASRTPGQGPGYTF
TGTGCCAGCAGGACCCCGGGACAGGGTCCTGGCTACACCTTC